The present entry profiles one T cell receptor (beta chain) with its context. Its antigen has not been determined. Base qualities are not recorded, but no much larger clone differs from it by a single base. The immunoSEQ Assay was the method used to sequence TCRbeta CDR3 regions. After extraction, genomic DNA underwent amplification by bias-controlled multiplex PCR, followed by high-throughput sequencing. In the source study's methods: To quantify the absolute abundance of each unique TCRbeta CDR3 region, sequences were collapsed and filtered. T cell fraction was estimated by normalizing TCRbeta template counts to usable DNA, which was measured by amplifying reference genes present in all nucleated cells. Repertoire TCRs were annotated as SARS-CoV-2-specific when V gene, CDR3 amino acid sequence and J gene were exactly matched to a known reactive TCR set. The reference SARS-CoV-2 TCR set was derived from MIRA and filtered for enrichment in COVID-19-positive ImmuneCODE repertoires, a step that removed public or cross-reactive TCRs. Using the MIRA antigens, annotated TCRs were further analysed by specific ORF or by position within an ORF. Depth was the summed frequency of annotated unique rearrangements, while breadth was defined as annotated unique rearrangements over total unique productive rearrangements. TCR breadth was compared between groups using two-sided Wilcoxon rank-sum tests. TCRdb mirrors the immuneACCESS table, restricted to in-frame sequences. Some clones are absent from its copies; in checked studies, under half trace to an unresolved V gene, and the reason for the others is unknown. V, J and clone size reflect that table, while D and trimming were determined from the DNA. The sample table shows about 480,000 clones, and around 88% are seen once. Together, the top ten hold 13% of the sample.

The data derive from a study of Ad26.COV2.S vaccination and SARS-CoV-2 variants (dated by TCRdb to the early 2020s). Describing the broader study: Donors in the vaccine arm were drawn from COV1001, a multicentre, randomized, double-blind, placebo-controlled phase I-IIa trial testing Ad26.COV2.S in healthy adults. Ad26.COV2.S was administered intramuscularly at a dose of 5x10^10 or 1x10^11 viral particles, either as one shot or as two shots given 56 days apart. Sequencing of the TCRbeta repertoire served to evaluate the specificity and breadth of SARS-CoV-2-reactive T cell receptors following Ad26.COV2.S vaccination. The TCR-sequenced set comprised approximately 30 samples: some 19 Ad26.COV2.S vaccine recipients, 5 placebo recipients and 8 SARS-CoV-2 convalescent individuals. Participants in the trial were split at random into five groups of five each, receiving low-dose or high-dose Ad26.COV2.S once or twice, or else placebo on both occasions. Investigators did not know the trial group allocation while performing experiments and assessing outcomes. Broader findings and caveats from the paper: The study was not powered for comparison of responses between vaccine doses or regimens. According to the authors, total T cell responses may have been underestimated by the TCR breadth and depth analyses. Comparable non-spike TCR breadth was observed between vaccine and placebo recipients, consistent with only spike being contained in the vaccine. Spike-specific TCR breadth was higher in Ad26.COV2.S recipients than in placebo recipients (P = 0.0014). Substantial breadth of spike-specific CD8+ and CD4+ T cell responses was reported after vaccination.

The sample's treatment or condition label, decoded: some 20 received Ad26.COV2.S at low or high dose, single or two shots; roughly 5 received placebo; per-sample allocation not given. Repertoires of vaccine and placebo recipients were sequenced from samples taken on day 63 after the first injection. Between 29 July and 7 August 2020, Cohort 1b enrolled some 25 adults aged 18-55 years at one site in Boston, USA. Ad26.COV2.S was a replication-incompetent adenovirus type 26 vector that expressed a prefusion-stabilized SARS-CoV-2 spike protein derived from the original Wuhan strain. The CDR3 covers 13 residues, taking in both the cysteine and the phenylalanine. Only the CDR3 portion is preserved as DNA: 39 bases, with reading frame beginning at the first base. The junction shows trimming of 8 bases on V and 2 bases on J, and the gene matches do not reach 3 bases of it. CDR1 SGHVS and CDR2 FQNEAQ are derived from the germline V gene.

The TCR comes from a person between 18 and 65 years old who received the Ad26.COV2.S COVID-19 vaccine or a placebo. The rearrangement joined TRBV7-8 to TRBJ1-1, with 9 junctional bases fitting TRBD1. The sample consisted of peripheral blood, taken in a trial of Ad26.COV2.S vaccine versus placebo. The CDR3 protein is CASGTGFNTEAFF. The nucleotide sequence reads TGTGCCAGCGGGACAGGGTTTAACACTGAAGCTTTCTTT. Full variable domain (CDR3 extended with the reference TRBV7-8 and TRBJ1-1 proteins): GAGVSQSPRYKVAKRGQDVALRCDPISGHVSLFWYQQALGQGPEFLTYFQNEAQLDKSGLPSDRFFAERPEGSVSTLKIQRTQQEDSAVYLCASGTGFNTEAFFGQGTRLTVV.